This TCR beta chain came from a study of blood T cell repertoires in COVID-19 (dated by TCRdb to the early 2020s). For the study in its entirety: The collaborator samples originated in the United States, Italy and Spain and spanned the acute and convalescent phases of COVID-19. The dataset comprised deeply sampled blood TCRbeta repertoires from subjects exposed to, actively infected with, or recovered from COVID-19. Nearly every sample came with metadata listing a de-identified subject ID, COVID-19 status, age in years and sex. A freely available public database, intended as a resource for researchers studying the immune response to SARS-CoV-2, is where the repertoires were released. Samples were obtained from the ongoing ImmuneRACE study (first 160 participants) and from 1,000 to 1,500 subjects provided by 6 global collaborators. The prospective study material was composed of cDNA or gDNA derived from T cells, B-cell-depleted T cells, or PBMCs. Where available, HLA class I and class II types were obtained from metadata supplied by the sample provider rather than from assay-based typing. Study-wide findings and limitations: The amount of clinical and demographic metadata varied by source and participant and was provided uncurated.

For this clone: Its antigen is unknown. The sample holds no much larger clone one base away, and base qualities are not on file.

Whole blood was collected in K2EDTA tubes by collaborating institutions according to the institutions' own protocols. Collaborator samples were shipped for TCRbeta analysis as frozen whole blood, isolated PBMCs, or DNA extracted from either sample type. The immunoSEQ Assay, a bias-controlled multiplex PCR, was used to amplify TCRbeta CDR3 regions from genomic DNA. The published analysis was carried out like this. Within the assay, amplification of reference gene primers was used to estimate how many nucleated cells each sample contained. To quantify the absolute abundance of each unique TCRbeta CDR3 rearrangement, sequence reads were collapsed and filtered. For each sample, productive Simpson clonality was calculated as the square root of Simpson's diversity index across productive rearrangements. TCRdb mirrors the immuneACCESS table, restricted to in-frame sequences. Some clones are absent from its copies; in checked studies, under half trace to an unresolved V gene, and the reason for the others is unknown. The DNA gave D and trimming, while V, J and clone size come from that table. The sample records about 82,000 clones, 85% of which are singletons. 18% of the sample goes to the ten largest clones.

This sequence originates from a man aged 80 or over with active or convalescent COVID-19. The sequenced sample consisted of peripheral blood.

The CDR3 is CASSFPYRPSYEQYV. The DNA sequence reads TGTGCCAGCAGCTTTCCGTACAGGCCTTCCTACGAGCAGTACGTC. Here the chain combines TRBV7-9 and TRBJ2-7; a tentative D match to TRBD1 spans 5 bases. V and J are truncated by 3 bases and 1 base respectively, leaving an intervening sequence of 13 bases. The germline V gene (reference sequence) gives CDR1 as SEHNR and CDR2 as FQNEAQ. Inclusive of the bounding cysteine and valine, the CDR3 is 15 residues long. Only the CDR3 part of the read is kept: 45 bases, read in frame from the first base.